This T cell receptor (beta chain) was retrieved from a study of OX40 agonist ivuxolimab in advanced cancers. Regarding the complete study: The costimulatory receptor OX40 (CD134) was targeted by ivuxolimab, a fully human IgG2 agonistic monoclonal antibody. Intravenous ivuxolimab was administered to patients every 2 weeks at six dose levels: 0.01, 0.1, 0.3, 1.5, 3 and 10 mg/kg. Of the 50 or so patients in dose escalation, 19 had hepatocellular carcinoma, some 15 had melanoma, 9 had renal cell carcinoma and 9 had head and neck cancer. In the dose-escalation cohort, about four fifths of patients were male, and the mean age was 60 years with a range of roughly 23 to 79. Prior anti-PD-1, anti-PD-L1 or anti-CTLA-4 therapy was permitted, and 35% to 40% of dose-escalation patients had received checkpoint inhibitors. Three dose-escalation patients achieved partial responses, one with hepatocellular carcinoma and two with cutaneous melanoma. The purpose of peripheral TCRbeta sequencing was to test whether ivuxolimab changed TCR sequence diversity and led to clonal T-cell expansion. The paper describes the monotherapy dose-escalation part (N of about 52 patients) of the phase I trial of ivuxolimab. Study-wide findings and limitations: In the 0.1-3.0 mg/kg groups, partial responders had among the lowest normalized peripheral clonal expansion, particularly in CD8+ T cells. On average, CD8+ T cells showed more expanded clones than CD4+ T cells after ivuxolimab. At doses of 0.1 to 3.0 mg/kg, clonal expansion of both CD4+ and CD8+ T cells in blood was seen between baseline and week 6. Low levels of normalized T-cell clonal expansion were also seen in some nonresponding patients. The antigen specificity of the clonally expanded peripheral T cells was not determined.

For sequencing of the TCRbeta CDR3 region, genomic DNA was extracted from the sorted cells. The immunoSEQ Assay was used for sequencing of TCRbeta CDR3 regions. In its TCRdb copy, this immuneACCESS table keeps in-frame sequences only and misses some clones. Where compared with another copy, unresolved V genes explain less than half of these, and the others have no known cause. The sample table contains 100,000 to 120,000 clones; only one count was recorded for under 95% of them. Under 0.85% of the sample lies in the top ten. In the case of this clone: Its specific antigen is unknown. There are no base qualities to consult, and no much larger clone falls within one base.

Patients with a history of autoimmune disease or receiving systemic immunosuppression were excluded from the trial. Peripheral blood for TCR sequencing was collected from all dose cohorts at baseline, on cycle 4 day 1, and on cycle 7 day 1. Samples came from an open-label, multicenter, first-in-human phase I dose-escalation trial of ivuxolimab. Adults with locally advanced or metastatic head and neck squamous cell, hepatocellular, melanoma or renal cell carcinoma were enrolled in the trial. Before TCR sequencing, CD4+ and CD8+ T cells were separately sorted from peripheral blood. CDR1 SEHNR and CDR2 FQNEAQ were looked up in the germline V gene (reference sequence). The CDR3 sequence holds 15 residues, the cysteine and phenylalanine included. Only the CDR3 portion is preserved as DNA: 45 bases, with reading frame beginning at the first base. V drops 5 bases and J drops 1 base, leaving 14 bases in between.

This TCR was sampled from an adult with an advanced solid tumor such as melanoma, head and neck, liver or kidney cancer. Sequencing used CD4+ or CD8+ T cells sorted from blood, obtained in a trial of the OX40 agonist ivuxolimab. The receptor chain draws on TRBV7-9 and TRBJ1-2; the best D guess is TRBD1, with 6 bases matching. At the DNA level, the sequence is TGTGCCAGCAGCACAGGGATCGGGAATAACTATGGCTACACCTTC. It specifies CASSTGIGNNYGYTF.